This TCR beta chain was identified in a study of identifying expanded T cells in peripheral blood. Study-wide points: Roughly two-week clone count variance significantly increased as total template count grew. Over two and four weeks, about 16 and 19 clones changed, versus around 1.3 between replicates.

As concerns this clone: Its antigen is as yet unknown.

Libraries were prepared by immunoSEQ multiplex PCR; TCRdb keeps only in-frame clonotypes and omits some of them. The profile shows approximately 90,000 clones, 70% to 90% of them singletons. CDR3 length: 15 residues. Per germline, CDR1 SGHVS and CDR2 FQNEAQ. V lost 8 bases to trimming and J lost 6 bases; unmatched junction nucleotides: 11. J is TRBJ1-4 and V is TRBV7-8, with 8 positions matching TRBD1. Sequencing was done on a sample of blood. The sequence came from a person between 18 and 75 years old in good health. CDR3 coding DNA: TGTGCCAGCGGCCCCAGGACAGGGAACGATGAAAAACTGTTTTTT. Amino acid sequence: CASGPRTGNDEKLFF.